The rows below give T cell receptor beta chains drawn from one sample of a study of Graves' ophthalmopathy and Graves' hyperthyroidism. TCRdb redid the calling of the multiplex PCR reads with MiXCR, one entry per CDR3 protein. The sample contains more than 550,000 distinct CDR3 sequences, over 40% of which appear only once. The sample consisted of peripheral blood. These TCRs come from an adult man with Graves' ophthalmopathy. Each CDR3 is given with its conserved first and last residue. A D gene is named only where the DNA matches it firmly. Where a row states a size, it is once, few, many or the class of an expanded clone; other rows omit it.

v_call: TRBV6-5; cdr3_length: 17; clone_size: .; j_call: TRBJ1-5; d_call: .; cdr3_nt: TGTGCCAGCAGTCGAGGAATTCCGATTTATAGCAATCAGCCCCAGCATTTT; cdr3_aa: CASSRGIPIYSNQPQHF
v_call: TRBV5-1; cdr3_length: 14; clone_size: many; j_call: TRBJ2-2; d_call: .; cdr3_nt: TGCGCCAGCAGCCCCGGACCGCTCACCGGGGAGCTGTTTTTT; cdr3_aa: CASSPGPLTGELFF
v_call: TRBV6-5; cdr3_length: 17; clone_size: few; j_call: TRBJ1-6; d_call: .; cdr3_nt: TGTGCCAGCACCACCCGTTGGGGGACCCCTTATAATTCACCCCTCCACTTT; cdr3_aa: CASTTRWGTPYNSPLHF
v_call: TRBV5-8; cdr3_length: 17; clone_size: .; j_call: TRBJ1-5; d_call: TRBD1; cdr3_nt: TGTGCCAGCAGCTTCTCCCCTCCAGGGGGGTACAATCAGCCCCAGCATTTT; cdr3_aa: CASSFSPPGGYNQPQHF
v_call: TRBV27; cdr3_length: 15; clone_size: .; j_call: TRBJ2-2; d_call: .; cdr3_nt: TGTGCCAGCAGTTTATGGTGGCAGAACACCGGGGAGCTGTTTTTT; cdr3_aa: CASSLWWQNTGELFF
v_call: TRBV2; cdr3_length: 11; clone_size: .; j_call: TRBJ1-5; d_call: .; cdr3_nt: TGTGCCAGCAATGGAGAGACCTACGAGCATTTT; cdr3_aa: CASNGETYEHF
v_call: TRBV20-1; cdr3_length: 19; clone_size: few; j_call: TRBJ1-2; d_call: .; cdr3_nt: TGCAGTGCTAGAGATCGTCTATTGACAGTCGCGGGGCAGGGCTATGGCTACACCTTC; cdr3_aa: CSARDRLLTVAGQGYGYTF
v_call: TRBV11-2; cdr3_length: 16; clone_size: few; j_call: TRBJ1-2; d_call: .; cdr3_nt: TGTGCCAGCAGCTTAAGGACAGACCGTCCCGACTATGGCTACACCTTC; cdr3_aa: CASSLRTDRPDYGYTF
v_call: TRBV30; cdr3_length: 13; clone_size: few; j_call: TRBJ1-2; d_call: .; cdr3_nt: TGTGCCTGGAGTGTATTCTGGGCATATGGCTACACCTTC; cdr3_aa: CAWSVFWAYGYTF
v_call: TRBV12-3/TRBV12-4; cdr3_length: 11; clone_size: once; j_call: TRBJ2-6; d_call: .; cdr3_nt: TGTGCCAGCAGTCCCGGGCGGGTCCTGACTTTC; cdr3_aa: CASSPGRVLTF
v_call: TRBV5-1; cdr3_length: 16; clone_size: many; j_call: TRBJ1-5; d_call: .; cdr3_nt: TGCGCCAGCAGCTTTGACGGGGAGCGTAGCAATCAGCCCCAGCATTTT; cdr3_aa: CASSFDGERSNQPQHF
v_call: TRBV5-8; cdr3_length: 13; clone_size: many; j_call: TRBJ2-5; d_call: .; cdr3_nt: TGTGCCAGCAGCTTCCCGGGAAGCGAGACCCAGTACTTC; cdr3_aa: CASSFPGSETQYF
v_call: TRBV12-3/TRBV12-4; cdr3_length: 13; clone_size: many; j_call: TRBJ2-7; d_call: .; cdr3_nt: TGTGCCAGCACCTCCGGGGGCAGGAACGAGCAGTACTTC; cdr3_aa: CASTSGGRNEQYF
v_call: TRBV7-2; cdr3_length: 16; clone_size: .; j_call: TRBJ2-5; d_call: TRBD1; cdr3_nt: TGTGCCAGCAGCTACAGGGACAGGGGGTTAGGAGAGACCCAGTACTTC; cdr3_aa: CASSYRDRGLGETQYF
v_call: TRBV6-4; cdr3_length: 14; clone_size: many; j_call: TRBJ1-5; d_call: .; cdr3_nt: TGTGCCAGCAGCCCCGGGGGACGGGATCAGCCCCAGCATTTT; cdr3_aa: CASSPGGRDQPQHF
v_call: TRBV29-1; cdr3_length: 11; clone_size: .; j_call: TRBJ1-1; d_call: .; cdr3_nt: TGCAGCGTTCGGCCCGATTATGATGCTTTCTTT; cdr3_aa: CSVRPDYDAFF
v_call: TRBV25-1; cdr3_length: 13; clone_size: .; j_call: TRBJ1-2; d_call: .; cdr3_nt: TGTGCCAGCAGTGGGGGAACGAGCTATGGCTACACCTTC; cdr3_aa: CASSGGTSYGYTF
v_call: TRBV12-3/TRBV12-4; cdr3_length: 13; clone_size: .; j_call: TRBJ1-4; d_call: .; cdr3_nt: TGTGCCAGCAGTGGGTGGACTGATGAAAAACTGTTTTTT; cdr3_aa: CASSGWTDEKLFF
v_call: TRBV5-5; cdr3_length: 14; clone_size: .; j_call: TRBJ2-3; d_call: .; cdr3_nt: TGTGCCAGCGGCAATTTGCCCCGCACAGATACGCAGTATTTT; cdr3_aa: CASGNLPRTDTQYF
v_call: TRBV29-1; cdr3_length: 15; clone_size: many; j_call: TRBJ1-2; d_call: TRBD1; cdr3_nt: TGCAGCGTGGGGCAGAGGGGGCGGAGGGGCGATGGCTACACCTTC; cdr3_aa: CSVGQRGRRGDGYTF
v_call: TRBV10-3; cdr3_length: 13; clone_size: many; j_call: TRBJ2-7; d_call: .; cdr3_nt: TGTGCCATCTGGGACACGAACTCCTACGAGCAGTACTTC; cdr3_aa: CAIWDTNSYEQYF
v_call: TRBV7-8; cdr3_length: 19; clone_size: many; j_call: TRBJ2-6; d_call: TRBD1; cdr3_nt: TGTGCCAGCAGCAACCCGGGACAGTCGGCCTCTTCTGGGGCCAACGTCCTGACTTTC; cdr3_aa: CASSNPGQSASSGANVLTF
v_call: TRBV12-3/TRBV12-4; cdr3_length: 14; clone_size: many; j_call: TRBJ1-2; d_call: .; cdr3_nt: TGTGCCAGCAGCCCCAGGGGCCGGAGCTATGGCTACACCTTC; cdr3_aa: CASSPRGRSYGYTF
v_call: TRBV7-9; cdr3_length: 13; clone_size: many; j_call: TRBJ1-5; d_call: .; cdr3_nt: TGTGCCAGCAGCCCACAGGGAGGTCAGCCCCAGCATTTT; cdr3_aa: CASSPQGGQPQHF
v_call: TRBV29-1; cdr3_length: 14; clone_size: once; j_call: TRBJ1-2; d_call: TRBD1; cdr3_nt: TGCAGCTGCCCGGATGGGGGACAGGGGCCCGGCTACACCTTC; cdr3_aa: CSCPDGGQGPGYTF
v_call: TRBV11-1; cdr3_length: 16; clone_size: .; j_call: TRBJ1-5; d_call: .; cdr3_nt: TGTGCCAGCAGCCTCCCGGGGGCGGAAATGCGCGGTGCCCAGCATTTT; cdr3_aa: CASSLPGAEMRGAQHF
v_call: TRBV10-3; cdr3_length: 12; clone_size: once; j_call: TRBJ1-4; d_call: .; cdr3_nt: TGTGCCATCAGGACGGGGGGCTATCCGCTGTTTTTT; cdr3_aa: CAIRTGGYPLFF
v_call: TRBV15; cdr3_length: 13; clone_size: many; j_call: TRBJ1-6; d_call: .; cdr3_nt: TGTGCCACCAGCATGCAGAGAAATTCACCCCTCCACTTT; cdr3_aa: CATSMQRNSPLHF
v_call: TRBV7-2; cdr3_length: 16; clone_size: many; j_call: TRBJ2-5; d_call: TRBD2; cdr3_nt: TGTGCCAGCAGCTTAGTGGGTAGCGGGGGGGCGGAGACCCAGTACTTC; cdr3_aa: CASSLVGSGGAETQYF
v_call: TRBV9; cdr3_length: 16; clone_size: .; j_call: TRBJ1-1; d_call: .; cdr3_nt: TGTGCCAGCAGCCCGACAAAGAGGGTGGGGAACACTGAAGCTTTCTTT; cdr3_aa: CASSPTKRVGNTEAFF
v_call: TRBV20-1; cdr3_length: 15; clone_size: many; j_call: TRBJ1-1; d_call: .; cdr3_nt: TGCAGTGCTAGAGGACGGACAGATATGAACACTGAAGCTTTCTTT; cdr3_aa: CSARGRTDMNTEAFF
v_call: TRBV15; cdr3_length: 15; clone_size: once; j_call: TRBJ1-5; d_call: .; cdr3_nt: TGTGCCACCAGCAGAGGCCTGATGGCACTAGCCTACGAGCATTTT; cdr3_aa: CATSRGLMALAYEHF
v_call: TRBV15; cdr3_length: 15; clone_size: many; j_call: TRBJ1-5; d_call: .; cdr3_nt: TGTGCCACCAGCAGAGCCCCGGGAGGTAATCAGCCCCAGCATTTT; cdr3_aa: CATSRAPGGNQPQHF
v_call: TRBV2; cdr3_length: 15; clone_size: .; j_call: TRBJ2-5; d_call: .; cdr3_nt: TGTGCCATCAGTGAGTCTTGGGGCAGGGAAGAGACCCAGTACTTC; cdr3_aa: CAISESWGREETQYF
v_call: TRBV7-2; cdr3_length: 14; clone_size: .; j_call: TRBJ1-1; d_call: .; cdr3_nt: TGTGCCAGCAGCAGTTACGGTCAGAACACTGAAGCTTTCTTT; cdr3_aa: CASSSYGQNTEAFF
v_call: TRBV15; cdr3_length: 11; clone_size: .; j_call: TRBJ2-7; d_call: .; cdr3_nt: TGTGCCACCAGCAGGGACAGCGAGCAGTACTTC; cdr3_aa: CATSRDSEQYF
v_call: TRBV10-3; cdr3_length: 13; clone_size: many; j_call: TRBJ2-7; d_call: .; cdr3_nt: TGTGCCATCAGCCGACAGGATCCGGGGGAGCAGTACTTC; cdr3_aa: CAISRQDPGEQYF
v_call: TRBV20-1; cdr3_length: 11; clone_size: many; j_call: TRBJ2-7; d_call: .; cdr3_nt: TGCAGTGCTAGGCGTGGGGAGAAGCAGTACTTC; cdr3_aa: CSARRGEKQYF
v_call: TRBV2; cdr3_length: 13; clone_size: .; j_call: TRBJ2-2; d_call: .; cdr3_nt: TGTGCCAGCAATGGTCAGAACACCGGGGAGCTGTTTTTT; cdr3_aa: CASNGQNTGELFF
v_call: TRBV11-2; cdr3_length: 20; clone_size: .; j_call: TRBJ2-5; d_call: TRBD2; cdr3_nt: TGTGCCAGCAGGGCGAGGTTGGAGCGGGGGGCCCCAAAAGAGGGAGAGACCCTGTACTTC; cdr3_aa: CASRARLERGAPKEGETLYF
v_call: TRBV10-3; cdr3_length: 17; clone_size: .; j_call: TRBJ2-3; d_call: TRBD2; cdr3_nt: TGTGCCATCAGTGGTAGCGGGGGGGCCTCGAGCACAGATACGCAGTATTTT; cdr3_aa: CAISGSGGASSTDTQYF
v_call: TRBV29-1; cdr3_length: 13; clone_size: .; j_call: TRBJ1-2; d_call: TRBD1; cdr3_nt: TGCAGCGTTCACGACAGGGGGCGCGGTGGCTACACCTTC; cdr3_aa: CSVHDRGRGGYTF
v_call: TRBV25-1; cdr3_length: 15; clone_size: .; j_call: TRBJ1-2; d_call: .; cdr3_nt: TGTGCCAGCAGTGACCCCCAGGGCAGGTGGAATGGCTACACCTTC; cdr3_aa: CASSDPQGRWNGYTF
v_call: TRBV13; cdr3_length: 14; clone_size: .; j_call: TRBJ2-7; d_call: TRBD1; cdr3_nt: TGTGCCAGCAGCTTGACAGGGGATTGGAACGAGCAGTACTTC; cdr3_aa: CASSLTGDWNEQYF
v_call: TRBV9; cdr3_length: 12; clone_size: many; j_call: TRBJ1-1; d_call: TRBD1; cdr3_nt: TGTGCCAGCAGCGTTACAGGGGGTGAAGCTTTCTTT; cdr3_aa: CASSVTGGEAFF
v_call: TRBV29-1; cdr3_length: 14; clone_size: .; j_call: TRBJ2-3; d_call: .; cdr3_nt: TGCAGCGTTGGAGTACAGGTTTATGCAGATACGCAGTATTTT; cdr3_aa: CSVGVQVYADTQYF
v_call: TRBV24-1; cdr3_length: 15; clone_size: many; j_call: TRBJ2-2; d_call: .; cdr3_nt: TGTGCCACCAGTGATCTAGGCCCGAACACCGGGGAGCTGTTTTTT; cdr3_aa: CATSDLGPNTGELFF
v_call: TRBV7-9; cdr3_length: 15; clone_size: many; j_call: TRBJ2-5; d_call: .; cdr3_nt: TGTGCCAGCAGCTTAGGAAGCGGGCTAGGAGAGACCCAGTACTTC; cdr3_aa: CASSLGSGLGETQYF
v_call: TRBV10-3; cdr3_length: 17; clone_size: many; j_call: TRBJ1-5; d_call: .; cdr3_nt: TGTGCCATCCATGAGTCGGCAGGTGGTGGTAGCAATCAGCCCCAGCATTTT; cdr3_aa: CAIHESAGGGSNQPQHF
v_call: TRBV10-2; cdr3_length: 14; clone_size: .; j_call: TRBJ1-6; d_call: .; cdr3_nt: TGCGCCAGCAGAGCCGGGATAGGTATTTCACCCCTCCACTTT; cdr3_aa: CASRAGIGISPLHF
v_call: TRBV15; cdr3_length: 14; clone_size: many; j_call: TRBJ2-2; d_call: .; cdr3_nt: TGTGCCACCAGCAGAGATTTTGCCTCCGGGGAGCTGTTTTTT; cdr3_aa: CATSRDFASGELFF
v_call: TRBV5-1; cdr3_length: 15; clone_size: .; j_call: TRBJ2-2; d_call: .; cdr3_nt: TGCGCCAGCACCTACCCGGGCCTTGATACCGGGGAGCTGTTTTTT; cdr3_aa: CASTYPGLDTGELFF
v_call: TRBV7-2; cdr3_length: 15; clone_size: many; j_call: TRBJ2-5; d_call: .; cdr3_nt: TGTGCCAGCAGCCCTCGACAGCTACCCTCGGAGACCCAGTACTTC; cdr3_aa: CASSPRQLPSETQYF